The rows below give T cell receptor beta chains drawn from one sample of a study of blood T cell repertoires in COVID-19. Measured with immunoSEQ multiplex PCR; TCRdb has only the in-frame clones, and not every one. The table records about 330,000 clones, approximately 82% of them present only once. Sequences were obtained from peripheral blood. Every receptor here comes from a woman aged 45-65 years with acute or convalescent COVID-19. Both conserved end residues are part of each CDR3. The order of the fields is clone size, V gene, J gene, D gene, CDR3 protein, CDR3 DNA. The D gene is left open where the match is weak. Rows give clone size only sometimes, using once, few, many, or a class for an expanded clone.

abundance: .
v_gene: TRBV27
j_gene: TRBJ2-3
d_gene: .
CDR3aa: CASSFGLRGDTQYF
CDR3nt: TGTGCCAGCAGTTTCGGCCTCCGAGGCGATACGCAGTATTTT

abundance: .
v_gene: TRBV4-1
j_gene: TRBJ2-7
d_gene: .
CDR3aa: CASRPPGAREQYF
CDR3nt: TGCGCCAGCAGACCCCCAGGGGCCCGCGAGCAGTACTTC

abundance: few
v_gene: TRBV7-3
j_gene: TRBJ2-1
d_gene: .
CDR3aa: CASSLGEVIPNEQFF
CDR3nt: TGTGCCAGCAGCTTGGGGGAGGTCATCCCCAATGAGCAGTTCTTC

abundance: .
v_gene: TRBV4-3
j_gene: TRBJ1-4
d_gene: .
CDR3aa: CASSQDRPGATNEKLFF
CDR3nt: TGCGCCAGCAGCCAAGATCGGCCAGGGGCAACTAATGAAAAACTGTTTTTT

abundance: few
v_gene: TRBV19
j_gene: TRBJ2-7
d_gene: .
CDR3aa: CASREVGYSQYF
CDR3nt: TGTGCCAGTAGGGAGGTGGGCTACTCCCAGTACTTC

abundance: .
v_gene: TRBV24-1
j_gene: TRBJ1-5
d_gene: .
CDR3aa: CATSGSGNQPQHF
CDR3nt: TGTGCCACCAGTGGCAGTGGCAATCAGCCCCAGCATTTT

abundance: .
v_gene: TRBV4-1
j_gene: TRBJ2-2
d_gene: .
CDR3aa: CASSQGPTGELFF
CDR3nt: TGCGCCAGCAGCCAAGGGCCGACCGGGGAGCTGTTTTTT

abundance: once
v_gene: TRBV4-3
j_gene: TRBJ2-1
d_gene: TRBD1
CDR3aa: CASSQTGTAPYNEQFF
CDR3nt: TGCGCCAGCAGCCAGACCGGGACAGCGCCCTACAATGAGCAGTTCTTC

abundance: .
v_gene: TRBV5-4
j_gene: TRBJ1-1
d_gene: .
CDR3aa: CASSFAGARTEAFF
CDR3nt: TGTGCCAGCAGCTTTGCAGGGGCGCGAACTGAAGCTTTCTTT

abundance: .
v_gene: TRBV7-9
j_gene: TRBJ1-1
d_gene: .
CDR3aa: CASSLEGSRANTEAFF
CDR3nt: TGTGCCAGCAGCTTAGAAGGAAGCAGGGCGAACACTGAAGCTTTCTTT

abundance: .
v_gene: TRBV6-2/TRBV6-3
j_gene: TRBJ1-2
d_gene: TRBD1
CDR3aa: CASSPLLGQGNYGYTF
CDR3nt: TGTGCCAGCAGTCCCCTCCTAGGACAGGGAAACTATGGCTACACCTTC

abundance: .
v_gene: TRBV7-6
j_gene: TRBJ2-7
d_gene: .
CDR3aa: CASSLARQGLSSSYEQYF
CDR3nt: TGTGCCAGCAGCTTAGCGAGGCAGGGGTTGTCCTCCTCCTACGAGCAGTACTTC

abundance: .
v_gene: TRBV3-1/TRBV3-2
j_gene: TRBJ2-3
d_gene: .
CDR3aa: CASSQERRDTQYF
CDR3nt: TGTGCCAGCAGCCAAGAGAGGCGAGATACGCAGTATTTT

abundance: .
v_gene: TRBV11-1
j_gene: TRBJ2-5
d_gene: .
CDR3aa: CASKPGLDQETQYF
CDR3nt: TGTGCCAGCAAACCGGGACTGGATCAAGAGACCCAGTACTTC

abundance: .
v_gene: TRBV7-8
j_gene: TRBJ2-7
d_gene: TRBD1
CDR3aa: CASRFSQGADEQYF
CDR3nt: TGTGCCAGCAGGTTTTCACAGGGGGCGGACGAGCAGTACTTC

abundance: .
v_gene: TRBV24-1
j_gene: TRBJ1-5
d_gene: .
CDR3aa: CATSDPGGDSNQPQHF
CDR3nt: TGTGCCACCAGTGACCCGGGGGGGGACAGCAATCAGCCCCAGCATTTT

abundance: .
v_gene: TRBV5-1
j_gene: TRBJ1-1
d_gene: .
CDR3aa: CASTSSNTEAFF
CDR3nt: TGCGCCAGCACCAGTTCAAACACTGAAGCTTTCTTT

abundance: .
v_gene: TRBV5-5
j_gene: TRBJ1-1
d_gene: TRBD1
CDR3aa: CASSPGTGSPLNTEAFF
CDR3nt: TGTGCCAGCAGCCCCGGGACAGGGAGCCCGTTGAACACTGAAGCTTTCTTT

abundance: .
v_gene: TRBV7-2
j_gene: TRBJ1-2
d_gene: .
CDR3aa: CASSFSGTWGYTF
CDR3nt: TGTGCCAGCAGCTTTTCCGGGACATGGGGCTACACCTTC

abundance: many
v_gene: TRBV6-5
j_gene: TRBJ1-4
d_gene: .
CDR3aa: CASSYPLRQEGAF
CDR3nt: TGTGCCAGCAGTTACCCTCTTCGGCAGGAAGGTGCATTT

abundance: .
v_gene: TRBV6-2/TRBV6-3
j_gene: TRBJ2-1
d_gene: TRBD2
CDR3aa: CASTPRAGGKDEQFF
CDR3nt: TGTGCCAGCACCCCGCGCGCGGGAGGGAAGGATGAGCAGTTCTTC

abundance: .
v_gene: TRBV29-1
j_gene: TRBJ2-1
d_gene: TRBD1
CDR3aa: CSGRDRGSYNEQFF
CDR3nt: TGCAGCGGCCGGGACAGGGGGTCCTACAATGAGCAGTTCTTC

abundance: .
v_gene: TRBV19
j_gene: TRBJ1-3
d_gene: TRBD1
CDR3aa: CASSNRDRGSGNTIYF
CDR3nt: TGTGCCAGTAGCAATAGGGACAGAGGTTCTGGAAACACCATATATTTT

abundance: .
v_gene: TRBV25-1
j_gene: TRBJ2-3
d_gene: .
CDR3aa: CASSEGGGTDTQYF
CDR3nt: TGTGCCAGCAGTGAAGGCGGGGGCACAGATACGCAGTATTTT

abundance: .
v_gene: TRBV28
j_gene: TRBJ1-1
d_gene: TRBD1
CDR3aa: CASRSPDRVIGAFF
CDR3nt: TGTGCCAGCAGATCCCCCGACAGGGTAATTGGTGCTTTCTTT

abundance: .
v_gene: TRBV2
j_gene: TRBJ1-1
d_gene: .
CDR3aa: CASSVDTEAFF
CDR3nt: TGTGCCAGCAGTGTCGACACTGAAGCTTTCTTT

abundance: once
v_gene: TRBV15
j_gene: TRBJ2-7
d_gene: TRBD2
CDR3aa: CATSSREGQTSSYEQYF
CDR3nt: TGTGCCACCAGCTCGAGGGAGGGGCAGACAAGCTCCTACGAGCAGTACTTC

abundance: .
v_gene: TRBV2
j_gene: TRBJ1-3
d_gene: .
CDR3aa: CASSLSNGNTIYF
CDR3nt: TGTGCCAGCAGTCTATCTAATGGAAACACCATATATTTT

abundance: .
v_gene: TRBV6-1
j_gene: TRBJ1-2
d_gene: .
CDR3aa: CASSEQSYGYTF
CDR3nt: TGTGCCAGCAGTGAACAGTCCTATGGCTACACCTTC

abundance: .
v_gene: TRBV7-2
j_gene: TRBJ2-1
d_gene: .
CDR3aa: CASSPDTHNEQFF
CDR3nt: TGTGCCAGCAGCCCGGACACCCACAATGAGCAGTTCTTC

abundance: .
v_gene: TRBV7-7
j_gene: TRBJ2-5
d_gene: .
CDR3aa: CASSTGNQETQYF
CDR3nt: TGTGCCAGCAGTACGGGAAACCAAGAGACCCAGTACTTC

abundance: .
v_gene: TRBV4-1
j_gene: TRBJ1-1
d_gene: .
CDR3aa: CASSQRETEAFF
CDR3nt: TGCGCCAGCAGCCAACGTGAGACTGAAGCTTTCTTT

abundance: .
v_gene: TRBV5-4
j_gene: TRBJ1-5
d_gene: .
CDR3aa: CASSLDINQPQHF
CDR3nt: TGTGCCAGCAGCTTGGACATCAATCAGCCCCAGCATTTT